The rows below give T cell receptor beta chains drawn from one sample of a study of T-cell reconstitution after alpha-beta-depleted transplantation in children. MiXCR was run by TCRdb on the PCR reads, yielding one entry per CDR3 protein. The table includes some 200,000 distinct CDR3 sequences, more than 6.5% detected once. Sequenced material: PBMCs from the stem cell graft donor, taken from the stem cell graft. These receptors all stem from a human donor who donated a stem cell graft to a child with Wiskott-Aldrich syndrome. The CDR3 runs from the conserved cysteine through the conserved F or W. The D gene is left open where the match is weak. Some rows have no size entry. The others give once, few or many, or a class for an expanded clone.

CDR3,DNA,size,D,J,V
CSVERTGGPFLVGEQFF,TGCAGCGTTGAACGCACAGGGGGTCCATTCTTAGTTGGTGAGCAGTTCTTC,many,TRBD1,TRBJ2-1,TRBV29-1
CASSVGQGNHYGYTF,TGTGCCAGCAGCGTGGGACAGGGAAACCACTATGGCTACACCTTC,many,TRBD1,TRBJ1-2,TRBV7-9
CASSFSALSTDTQYF,TGCGCCAGCAGCTTTAGCGCGCTTAGCACAGATACGCAGTATTTT,many,NA,TRBJ2-3,TRBV5-1
CSVGVQQETQYF,TGCAGCGTTGGGGTACAGCAAGAGACCCAGTACTTC,many,NA,TRBJ2-5,TRBV29-1
CASSLAQAGEQFF,TGTGCCAGCAGTTTGGCACAGGCGGGAGAGCAGTTCTTC,many,NA,TRBJ2-1,TRBV12-3/TRBV12-4
CSAPTRGQSLYSNQPQHF,TGCAGTGCCCCAACCCGAGGACAGTCCCTATATAGCAATCAGCCCCAGCATTTT,many,NA,TRBJ1-5,TRBV20-1
CASSPSGGNTIYF,TGTGCCAGCAGCCCGTCCGGAGGAAACACCATATATTTT,few,NA,TRBJ1-3,TRBV3-1
CASSSQGLAGTQYF,TGTGCCAGCAGTTCCCAGGGACTGGCAGGGACCCAGTACTTC,many,NA,TRBJ2-5,TRBV5-5
CASSASGVANEQFF,TGTGCCAGCAGCGCTAGCGGGGTTGCAAATGAGCAGTTCTTC,NA,TRBD2,TRBJ2-1,TRBV7-2
CASSGYRDRDDEQYF,TGTGCCAGCAGCGGGTACCGGGACAGGGACGACGAGCAGTACTTC,many,TRBD1,TRBJ2-7,TRBV25-1
CAWSVLPWRGREQFF,TGTGCCTGGAGTGTACTCCCGTGGAGGGGACGAGAGCAGTTCTTC,few,NA,TRBJ2-1,TRBV30
CSANSPGSGKKQYF,TGCAGTGCCAACTCCCCGGGATCCGGTAAAAAGCAGTACTTC,many,NA,TRBJ2-7,TRBV20-1
CASSAGQGRRMRGNEQFF,TGTGCCAGCAGCGCTGGACAGGGAAGAAGGATGAGGGGCAATGAGCAGTTCTTC,many,TRBD1,TRBJ2-1,TRBV5-6
CATSREESRHSYEQYF,TGTGCCACCAGCAGAGAGGAATCCAGACACTCCTACGAGCAGTACTTC,many,NA,TRBJ2-7,TRBV15
CASSLLVHQPQHF,TGTGCCAGCAGTTTGTTAGTCCATCAGCCCCAGCATTTT,many,NA,TRBJ1-5,TRBV12-3/TRBV12-4
CATSREEGLLNTEAFF,TGTGCCACCAGCAGAGAGGAGGGTCTGTTGAACACTGAAGCTTTCTTT,many,NA,TRBJ1-1,TRBV15
CASSQDLVAGELFF,TGCGCCAGCAGCCAAGATCTCGTTGCCGGGGAGCTGTTTTTT,many,NA,TRBJ2-2,TRBV4-3
CASSLALPSGGANEQFF,TGTGCCAGCAGCTTAGCGCTCCCCAGCGGGGGGGCAAATGAGCAGTTCTTC,NA,TRBD2,TRBJ2-1,TRBV7-6
CASSLGSRELFF,TGTGCCAGCAGCTTAGGATCGAGGGAGCTGTTTTTT,many,NA,TRBJ2-2,TRBV7-2
CARLKGEQYF,TGCGCCAGACTCAAGGGGGAGCAGTACTTC,many,NA,TRBJ2-7,TRBV5-1
CASSPLQGQPSYGYTF,TGTGCCAGTAGTCCCCTTCAGGGACAGCCAAGCTATGGCTACACCTTC,NA,TRBD1,TRBJ1-2,TRBV19
CSVGAPGTSYEQYF,TGCAGCGTTGGAGCCCCAGGGACCTCCTACGAGCAGTACTTC,many,NA,TRBJ2-7,TRBV29-1
CASRPGVEGTEAFF,TGTGCCAGCAGACCAGGGGTGGAGGGAACTGAAGCTTTCTTT,many,NA,TRBJ1-1,TRBV12-3/TRBV12-4
CATSRGGNTEAFF,TGTGCCACCAGCAGAGGGGGGAACACTGAAGCTTTCTTT,many,NA,TRBJ1-1,TRBV15
CASSPRDSFYEQYF,TGCGCCAGCAGCCCCAGGGACTCCTTCTACGAGCAGTACTTC,many,NA,TRBJ2-7,TRBV4-3
CAWEVGSNYGYTF,TGTGCCTGGGAGGTGGGATCCAACTATGGCTACACCTTC,NA,NA,TRBJ1-2,TRBV30
CASSQEDNYGYTF,TGTGCCAGCAGTCAGGAGGATAACTATGGCTACACCTTC,many,NA,TRBJ1-2,TRBV6-6
CASSLRTPIPNTEAFF,TGTGCCAGCAGTTTACGGACTCCAATCCCGAACACTGAAGCTTTCTTT,NA,NA,TRBJ1-1,TRBV27
CASSLEGRSYNEQFF,TGCGCCAGCAGCTTGGAGGGACGCTCCTACAATGAGCAGTTCTTC,many,NA,TRBJ2-1,TRBV5-1
CASSQDGTGSGYTF,TGTGCCAGCAGCCAAGATGGGACAGGGTCTGGCTACACCTTC,many,TRBD1,TRBJ1-2,TRBV4-2
CASRRVMNTEAFF,TGTGCCAGCAGAAGAGTGATGAACACTGAAGCTTTCTTT,many,NA,TRBJ1-1,TRBV13
CASSAGLAGVGEQFF,TGTGCCAGCAGCGCCGGACTAGCGGGAGTGGGTGAGCAGTTCTTC,many,TRBD2,TRBJ2-1,TRBV13
CASSPASGTGAYEQYF,TGTGCCAGCAGCCCAGCCTCCGGGACAGGGGCCTACGAGCAGTACTTC,NA,TRBD1,TRBJ2-7,TRBV7-9
CASSRDRGNYEQYF,TGTGCCAGCAGCCGGGACAGGGGTAACTACGAGCAGTACTTC,many,TRBD1,TRBJ2-7,TRBV7-9
CASSLSLWGAQEAFF,TGTGCCAGCAGCTTAAGTCTATGGGGTGCACAAGAAGCTTTCTTT,many,NA,TRBJ1-1,TRBV7-8